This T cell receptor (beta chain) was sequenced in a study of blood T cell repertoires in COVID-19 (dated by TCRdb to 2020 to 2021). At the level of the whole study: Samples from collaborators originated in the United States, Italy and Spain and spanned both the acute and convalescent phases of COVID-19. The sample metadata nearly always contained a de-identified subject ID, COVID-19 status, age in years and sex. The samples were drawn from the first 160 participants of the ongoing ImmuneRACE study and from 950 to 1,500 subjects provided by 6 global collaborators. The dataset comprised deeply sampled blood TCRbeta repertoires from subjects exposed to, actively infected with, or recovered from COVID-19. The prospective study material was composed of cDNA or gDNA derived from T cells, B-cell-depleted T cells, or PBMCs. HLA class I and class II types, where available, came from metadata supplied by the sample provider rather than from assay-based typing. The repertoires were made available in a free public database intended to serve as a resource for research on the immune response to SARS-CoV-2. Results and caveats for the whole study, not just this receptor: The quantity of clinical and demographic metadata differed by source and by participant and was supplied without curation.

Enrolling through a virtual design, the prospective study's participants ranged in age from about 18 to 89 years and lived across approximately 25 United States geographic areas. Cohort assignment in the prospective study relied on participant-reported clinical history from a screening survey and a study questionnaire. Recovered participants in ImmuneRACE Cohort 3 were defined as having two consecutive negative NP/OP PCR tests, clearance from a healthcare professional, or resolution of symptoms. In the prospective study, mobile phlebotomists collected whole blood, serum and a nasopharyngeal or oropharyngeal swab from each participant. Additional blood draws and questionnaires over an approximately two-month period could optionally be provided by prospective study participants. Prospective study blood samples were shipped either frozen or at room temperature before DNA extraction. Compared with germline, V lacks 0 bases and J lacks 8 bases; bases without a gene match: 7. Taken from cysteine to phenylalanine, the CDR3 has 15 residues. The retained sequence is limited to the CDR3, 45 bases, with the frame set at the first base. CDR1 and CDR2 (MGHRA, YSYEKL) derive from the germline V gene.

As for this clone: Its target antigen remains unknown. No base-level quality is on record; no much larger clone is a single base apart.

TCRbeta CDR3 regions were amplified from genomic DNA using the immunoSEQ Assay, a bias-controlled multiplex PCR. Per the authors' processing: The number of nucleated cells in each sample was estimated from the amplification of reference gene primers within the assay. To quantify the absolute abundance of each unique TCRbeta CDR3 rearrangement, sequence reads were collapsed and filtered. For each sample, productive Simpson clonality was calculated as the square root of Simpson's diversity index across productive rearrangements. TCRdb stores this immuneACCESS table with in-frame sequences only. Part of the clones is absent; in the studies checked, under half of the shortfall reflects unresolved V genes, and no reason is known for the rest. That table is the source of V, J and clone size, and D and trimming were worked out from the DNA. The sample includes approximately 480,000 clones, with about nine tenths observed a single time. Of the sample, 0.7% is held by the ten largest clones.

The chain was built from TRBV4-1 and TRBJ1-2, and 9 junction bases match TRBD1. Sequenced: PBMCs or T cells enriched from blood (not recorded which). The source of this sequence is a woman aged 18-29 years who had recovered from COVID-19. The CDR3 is CASSQDGTGKRGYTF. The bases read TGCGCCAGCAGCCAAGACGGGACAGGGAAGAGGGGCTACACCTTC.